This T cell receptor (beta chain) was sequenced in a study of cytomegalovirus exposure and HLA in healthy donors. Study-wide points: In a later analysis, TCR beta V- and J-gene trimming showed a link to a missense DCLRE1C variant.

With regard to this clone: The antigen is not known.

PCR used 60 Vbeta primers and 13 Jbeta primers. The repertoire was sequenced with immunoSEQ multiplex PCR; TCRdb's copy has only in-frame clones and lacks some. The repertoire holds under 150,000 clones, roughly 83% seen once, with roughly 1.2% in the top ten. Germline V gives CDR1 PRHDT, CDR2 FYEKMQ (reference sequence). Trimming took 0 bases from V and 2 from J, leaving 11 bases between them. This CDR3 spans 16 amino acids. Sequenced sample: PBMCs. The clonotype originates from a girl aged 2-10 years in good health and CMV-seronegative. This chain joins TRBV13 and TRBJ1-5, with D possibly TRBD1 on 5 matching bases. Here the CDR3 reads CASSLGGGEGNQPQHF. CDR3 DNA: TGTGCCAGCAGCTTAGGCGGGGGGGAGGGCAATCAGCCCCAGCATTTT.